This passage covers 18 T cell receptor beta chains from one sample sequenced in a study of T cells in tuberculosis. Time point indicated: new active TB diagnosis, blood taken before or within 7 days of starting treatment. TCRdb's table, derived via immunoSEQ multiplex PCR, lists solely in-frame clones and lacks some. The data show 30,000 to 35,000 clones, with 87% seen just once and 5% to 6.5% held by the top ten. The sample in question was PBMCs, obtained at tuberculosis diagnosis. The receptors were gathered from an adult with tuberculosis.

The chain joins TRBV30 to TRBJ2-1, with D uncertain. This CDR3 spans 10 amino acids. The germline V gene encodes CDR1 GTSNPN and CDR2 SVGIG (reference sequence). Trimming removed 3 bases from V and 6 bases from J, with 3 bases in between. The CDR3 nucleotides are TGTGCCTGGAGCGGCAATGAGCAGTTCTTC. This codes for CAWSGNEQFF.

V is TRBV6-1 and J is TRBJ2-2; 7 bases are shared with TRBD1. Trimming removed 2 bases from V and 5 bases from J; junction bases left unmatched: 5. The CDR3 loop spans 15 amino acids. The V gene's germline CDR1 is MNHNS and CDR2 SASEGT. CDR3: CASSERQGRTGELFF. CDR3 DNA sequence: TGTGCCAGCAGTGAACGACAGGGTCGGACCGGGGAGCTGTTTTTT.

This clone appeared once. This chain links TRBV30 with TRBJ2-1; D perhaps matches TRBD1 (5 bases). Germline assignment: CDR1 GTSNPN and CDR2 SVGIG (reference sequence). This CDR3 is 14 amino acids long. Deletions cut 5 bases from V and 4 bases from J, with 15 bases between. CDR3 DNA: TGTGCCTGGTCTGCCGACAGCTTATACAATGAGCAGTTCTTC. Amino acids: CAWSADSLYNEQFF. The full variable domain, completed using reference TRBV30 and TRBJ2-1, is SQTIHQWPATLVQPVGSPLSLECTVEGTSNPNLYWYRQAAGRGLQLLFYSVGIGQISSEVPQNLSASRPQDRQFILSSKKLLLSDSGFYLCAWSADSLYNEQFFGPGTRLTVL.

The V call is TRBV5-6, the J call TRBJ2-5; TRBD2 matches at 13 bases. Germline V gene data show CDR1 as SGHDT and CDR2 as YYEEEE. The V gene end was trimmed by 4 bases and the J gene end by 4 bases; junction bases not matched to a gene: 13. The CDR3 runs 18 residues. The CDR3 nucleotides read TGTGCCAGCAGCCAACTTTCGCGGACTAGCGGGGGAGCAGAGACCCAGTACTTC. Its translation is CASSQLSRTSGGAETQYF.

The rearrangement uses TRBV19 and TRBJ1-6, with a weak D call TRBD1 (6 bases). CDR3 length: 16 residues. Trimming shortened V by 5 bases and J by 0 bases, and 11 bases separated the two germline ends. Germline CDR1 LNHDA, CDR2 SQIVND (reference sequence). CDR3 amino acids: CASSPQGGSYNSPLHF. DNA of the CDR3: TGTGCCAGTAGTCCCCAAGGGGGCTCCTATAATTCACCCCTCCACTTT.

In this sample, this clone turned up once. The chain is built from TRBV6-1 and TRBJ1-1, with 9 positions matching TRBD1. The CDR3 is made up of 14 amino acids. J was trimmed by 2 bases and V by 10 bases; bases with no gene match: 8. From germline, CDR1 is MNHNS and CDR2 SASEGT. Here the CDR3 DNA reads TGTGCCACCTGGGACAGGGTATTAAACACTGAAGCTTTCTTT. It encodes CATWDRVLNTEAFF.

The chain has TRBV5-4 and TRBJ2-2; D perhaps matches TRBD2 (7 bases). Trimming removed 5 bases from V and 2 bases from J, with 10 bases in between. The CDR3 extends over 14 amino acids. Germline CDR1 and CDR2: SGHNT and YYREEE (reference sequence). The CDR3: CASSWGGNTGELFF. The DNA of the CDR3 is TGTGCCAGCAGTTGGGGGGGCAACACCGGGGAGCTGTTTTTT.

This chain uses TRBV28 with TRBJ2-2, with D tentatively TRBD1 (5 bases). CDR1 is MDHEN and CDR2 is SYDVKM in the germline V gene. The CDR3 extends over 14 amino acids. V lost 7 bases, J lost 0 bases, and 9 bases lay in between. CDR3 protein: CASTGWANTGELFF. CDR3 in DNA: TGTGCCAGCACAGGGTGGGCGAACACCGGGGAGCTGTTTTTT. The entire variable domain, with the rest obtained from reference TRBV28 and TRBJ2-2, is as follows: DVKVTQSSRYLVKRTGEKVFLECVQDMDHENMFWYRQDPGLGLRLIYFSYDVKMKEKGDIPEGYSVSREKKERFSLILESASTNQTSMYLCASTGWANTGELFFGEGSRLTVL.

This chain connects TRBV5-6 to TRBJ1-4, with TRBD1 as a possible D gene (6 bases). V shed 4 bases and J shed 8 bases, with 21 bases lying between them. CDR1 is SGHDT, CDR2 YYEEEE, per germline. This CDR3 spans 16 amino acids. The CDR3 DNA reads TGTGCCAGCAGCAACACAGAGATGGGGGCGAGGGAAAAACTGTTTTTT. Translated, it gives CASSNTEMGAREKLFF.

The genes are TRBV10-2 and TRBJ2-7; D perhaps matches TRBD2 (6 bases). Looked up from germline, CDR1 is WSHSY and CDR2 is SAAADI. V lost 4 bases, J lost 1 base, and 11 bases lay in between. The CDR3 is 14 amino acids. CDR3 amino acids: CASSGLAHSYEQYF. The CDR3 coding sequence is TGCGCCAGCAGTGGGCTAGCGCATTCCTACGAGCAGTACTTC.

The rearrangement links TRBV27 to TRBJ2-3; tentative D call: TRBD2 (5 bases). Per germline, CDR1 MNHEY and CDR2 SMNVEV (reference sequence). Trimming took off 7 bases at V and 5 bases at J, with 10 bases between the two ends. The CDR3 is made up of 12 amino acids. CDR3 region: CASTSRGDTQYF. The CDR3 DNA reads TGTGCCAGCACCTCTCGGGGAGATACGCAGTATTTT.

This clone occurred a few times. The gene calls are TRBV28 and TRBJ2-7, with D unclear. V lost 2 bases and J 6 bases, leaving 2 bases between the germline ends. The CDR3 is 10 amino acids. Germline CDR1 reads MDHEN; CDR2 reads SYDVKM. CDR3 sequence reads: CASSLREQYF. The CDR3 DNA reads TGTGCCAGCAGTTTACGCGAGCAGTACTTC.

CDR3 residues: CASSQLLAGGGATDTQYF. Here the CDR3 DNA reads TGTGCCAGCAGCCAATTATTAGCGGGGGGGGGAGCCACAGATACGCAGTATTTT. The V and J genes are TRBV4-2 and TRBJ2-3; 11 nucleotides line up with TRBD2. Unmatched junction bases numbered 9, after V lost 2 bases and J lost 2 bases. Germline lookup yields CDR1 LGHNA and CDR2 YNFKEQ. This CDR3 has 18 amino acids.

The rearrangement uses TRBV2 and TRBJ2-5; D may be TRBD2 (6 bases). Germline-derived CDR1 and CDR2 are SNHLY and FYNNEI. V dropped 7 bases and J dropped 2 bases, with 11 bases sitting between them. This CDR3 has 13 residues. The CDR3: CASKGTPQETQYF. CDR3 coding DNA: TGTGCCAGCAAGGGGACTCCGCAAGAGACCCAGTACTTC.

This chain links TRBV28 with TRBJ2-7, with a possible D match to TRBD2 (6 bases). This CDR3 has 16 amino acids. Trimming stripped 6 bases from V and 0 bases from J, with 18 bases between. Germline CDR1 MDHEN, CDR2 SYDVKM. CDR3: CASSEISGGVSYEQYF. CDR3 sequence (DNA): TGTGCCAGCAGCGAAATTAGCGGAGGGGTCTCCTACGAGCAGTACTTC.

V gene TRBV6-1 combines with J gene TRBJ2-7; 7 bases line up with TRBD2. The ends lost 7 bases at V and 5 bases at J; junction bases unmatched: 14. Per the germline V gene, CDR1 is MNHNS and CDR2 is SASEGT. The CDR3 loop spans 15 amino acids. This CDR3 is CASKSIPGGKNEQYF. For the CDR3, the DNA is TGTGCCAGCAAATCAATTCCCGGGGGGAAGAACGAGCAGTACTTC.

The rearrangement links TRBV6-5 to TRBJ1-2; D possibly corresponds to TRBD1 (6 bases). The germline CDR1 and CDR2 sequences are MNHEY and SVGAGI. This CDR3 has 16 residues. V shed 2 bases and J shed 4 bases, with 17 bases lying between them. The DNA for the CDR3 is TGTGCCAGCAGTTACCTGACCGGGACAAGGACCTATGGCTACACCTTC. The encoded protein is CASSYLTGTRTYGYTF.

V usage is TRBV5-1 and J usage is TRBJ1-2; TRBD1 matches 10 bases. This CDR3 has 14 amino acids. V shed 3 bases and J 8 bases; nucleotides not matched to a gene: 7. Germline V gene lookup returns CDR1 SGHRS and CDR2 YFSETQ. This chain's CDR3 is CASSSSRDRGGYTF. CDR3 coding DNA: TGCGCCAGCAGCTCGTCCCGGGACAGGGGCGGCTACACCTTC.